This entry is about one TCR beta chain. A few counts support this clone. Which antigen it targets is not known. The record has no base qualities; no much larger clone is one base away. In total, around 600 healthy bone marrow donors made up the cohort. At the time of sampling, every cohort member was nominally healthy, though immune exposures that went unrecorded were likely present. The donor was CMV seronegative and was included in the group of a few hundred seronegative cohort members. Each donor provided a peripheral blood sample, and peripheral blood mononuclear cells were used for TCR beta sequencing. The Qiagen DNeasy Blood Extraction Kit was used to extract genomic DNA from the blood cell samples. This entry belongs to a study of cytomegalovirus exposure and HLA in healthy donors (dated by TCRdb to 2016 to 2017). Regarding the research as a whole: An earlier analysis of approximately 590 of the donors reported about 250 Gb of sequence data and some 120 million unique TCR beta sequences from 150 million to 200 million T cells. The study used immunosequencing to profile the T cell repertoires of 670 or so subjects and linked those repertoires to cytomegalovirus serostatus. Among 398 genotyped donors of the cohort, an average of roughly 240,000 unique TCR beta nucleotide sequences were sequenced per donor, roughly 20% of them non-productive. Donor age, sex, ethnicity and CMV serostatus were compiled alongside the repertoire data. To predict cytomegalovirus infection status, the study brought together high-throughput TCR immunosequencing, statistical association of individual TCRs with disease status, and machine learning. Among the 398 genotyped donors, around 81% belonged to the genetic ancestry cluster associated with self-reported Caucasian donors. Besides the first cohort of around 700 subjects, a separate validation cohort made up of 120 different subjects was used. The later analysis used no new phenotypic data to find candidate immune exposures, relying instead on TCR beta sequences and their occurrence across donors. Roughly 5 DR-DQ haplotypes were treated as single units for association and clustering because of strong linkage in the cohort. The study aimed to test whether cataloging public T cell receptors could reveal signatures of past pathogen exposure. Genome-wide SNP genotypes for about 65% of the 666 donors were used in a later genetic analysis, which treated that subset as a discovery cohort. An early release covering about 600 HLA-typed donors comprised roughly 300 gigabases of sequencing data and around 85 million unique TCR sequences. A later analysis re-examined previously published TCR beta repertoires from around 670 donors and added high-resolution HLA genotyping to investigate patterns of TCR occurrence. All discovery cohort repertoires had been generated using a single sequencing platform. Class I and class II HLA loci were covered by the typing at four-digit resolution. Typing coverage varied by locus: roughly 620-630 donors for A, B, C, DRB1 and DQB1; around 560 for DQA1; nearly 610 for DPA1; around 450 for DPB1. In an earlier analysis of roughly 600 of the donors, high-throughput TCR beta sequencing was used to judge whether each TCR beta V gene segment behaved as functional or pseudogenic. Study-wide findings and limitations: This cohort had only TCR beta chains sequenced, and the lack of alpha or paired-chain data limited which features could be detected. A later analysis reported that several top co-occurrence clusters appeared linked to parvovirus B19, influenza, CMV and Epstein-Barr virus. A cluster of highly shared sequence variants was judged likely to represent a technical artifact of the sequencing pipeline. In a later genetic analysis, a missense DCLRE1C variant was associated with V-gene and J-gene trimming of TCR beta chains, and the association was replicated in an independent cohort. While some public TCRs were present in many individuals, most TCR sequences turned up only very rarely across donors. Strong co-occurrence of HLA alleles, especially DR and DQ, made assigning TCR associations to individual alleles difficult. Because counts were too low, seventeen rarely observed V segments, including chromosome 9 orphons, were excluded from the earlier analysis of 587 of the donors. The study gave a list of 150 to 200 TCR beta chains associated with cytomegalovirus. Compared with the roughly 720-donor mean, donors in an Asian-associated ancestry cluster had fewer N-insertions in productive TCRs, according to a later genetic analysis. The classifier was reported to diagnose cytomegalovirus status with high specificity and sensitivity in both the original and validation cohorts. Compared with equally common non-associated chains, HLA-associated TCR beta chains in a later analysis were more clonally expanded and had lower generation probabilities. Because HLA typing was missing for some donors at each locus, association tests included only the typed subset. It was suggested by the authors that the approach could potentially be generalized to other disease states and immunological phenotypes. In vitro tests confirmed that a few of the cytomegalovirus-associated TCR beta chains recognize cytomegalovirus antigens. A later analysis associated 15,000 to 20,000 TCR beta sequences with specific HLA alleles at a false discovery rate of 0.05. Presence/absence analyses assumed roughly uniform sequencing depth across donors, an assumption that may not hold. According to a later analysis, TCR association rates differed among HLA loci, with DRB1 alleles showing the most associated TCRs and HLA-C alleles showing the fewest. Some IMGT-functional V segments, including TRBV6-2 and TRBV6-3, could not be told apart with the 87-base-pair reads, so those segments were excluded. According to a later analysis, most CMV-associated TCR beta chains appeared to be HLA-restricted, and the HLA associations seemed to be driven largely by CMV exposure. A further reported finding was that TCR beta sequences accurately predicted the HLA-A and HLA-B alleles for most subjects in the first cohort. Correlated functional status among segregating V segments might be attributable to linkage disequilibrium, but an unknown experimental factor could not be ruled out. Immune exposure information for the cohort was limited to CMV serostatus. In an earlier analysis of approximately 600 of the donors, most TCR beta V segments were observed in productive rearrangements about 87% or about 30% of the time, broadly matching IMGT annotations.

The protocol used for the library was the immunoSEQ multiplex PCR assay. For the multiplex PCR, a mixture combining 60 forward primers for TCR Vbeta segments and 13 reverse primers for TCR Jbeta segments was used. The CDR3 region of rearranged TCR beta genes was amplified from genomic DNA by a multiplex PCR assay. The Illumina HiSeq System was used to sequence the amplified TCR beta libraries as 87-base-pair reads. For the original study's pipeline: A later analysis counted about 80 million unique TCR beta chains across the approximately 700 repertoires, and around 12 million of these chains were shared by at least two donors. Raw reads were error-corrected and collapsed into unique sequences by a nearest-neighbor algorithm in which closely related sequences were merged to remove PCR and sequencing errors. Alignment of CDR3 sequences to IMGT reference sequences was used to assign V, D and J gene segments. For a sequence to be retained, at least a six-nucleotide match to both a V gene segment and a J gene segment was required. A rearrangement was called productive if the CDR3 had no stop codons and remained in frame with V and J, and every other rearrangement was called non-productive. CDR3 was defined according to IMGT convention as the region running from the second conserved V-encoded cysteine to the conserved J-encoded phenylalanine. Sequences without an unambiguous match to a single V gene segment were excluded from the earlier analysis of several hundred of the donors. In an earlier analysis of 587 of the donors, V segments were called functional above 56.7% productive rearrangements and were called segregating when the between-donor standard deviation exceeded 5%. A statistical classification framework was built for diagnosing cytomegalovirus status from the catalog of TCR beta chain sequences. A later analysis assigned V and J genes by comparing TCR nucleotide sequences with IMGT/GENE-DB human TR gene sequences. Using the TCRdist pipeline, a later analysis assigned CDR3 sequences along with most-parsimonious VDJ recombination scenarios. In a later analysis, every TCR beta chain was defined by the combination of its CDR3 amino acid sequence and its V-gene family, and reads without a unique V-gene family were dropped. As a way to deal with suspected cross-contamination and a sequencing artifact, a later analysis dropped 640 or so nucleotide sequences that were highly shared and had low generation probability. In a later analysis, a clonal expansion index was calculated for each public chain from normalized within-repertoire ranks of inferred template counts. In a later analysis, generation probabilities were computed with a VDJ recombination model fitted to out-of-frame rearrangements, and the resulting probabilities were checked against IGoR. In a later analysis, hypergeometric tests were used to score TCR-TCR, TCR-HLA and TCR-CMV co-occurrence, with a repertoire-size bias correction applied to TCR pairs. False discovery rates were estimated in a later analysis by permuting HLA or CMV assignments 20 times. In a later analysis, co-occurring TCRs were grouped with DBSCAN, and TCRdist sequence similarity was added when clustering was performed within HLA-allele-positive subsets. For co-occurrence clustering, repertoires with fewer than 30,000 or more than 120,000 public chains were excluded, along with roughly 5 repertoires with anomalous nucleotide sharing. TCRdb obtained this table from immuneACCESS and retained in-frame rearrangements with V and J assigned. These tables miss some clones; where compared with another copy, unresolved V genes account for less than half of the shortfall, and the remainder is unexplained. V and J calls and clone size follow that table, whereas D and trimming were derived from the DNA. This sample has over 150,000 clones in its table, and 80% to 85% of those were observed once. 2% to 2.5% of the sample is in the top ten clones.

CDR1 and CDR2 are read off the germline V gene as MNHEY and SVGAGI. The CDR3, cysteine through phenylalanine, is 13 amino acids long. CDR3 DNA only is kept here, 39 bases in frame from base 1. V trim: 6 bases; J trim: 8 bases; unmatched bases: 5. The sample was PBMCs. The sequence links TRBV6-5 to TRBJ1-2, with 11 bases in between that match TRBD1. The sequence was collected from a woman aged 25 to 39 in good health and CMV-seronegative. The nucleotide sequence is TGTGCCAGCAGGGACAGGGGGCGCTTCGGCTACACCTTC. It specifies CASRDRGRFGYTF.